The 30 T cell receptor beta chains presented below share a single source sample, sequenced in a study of tumor and adjacent non-tumor tissue in lung cancer. RNA was extracted from bulk tissue without any cell sorting. Distant lung tissue was collected more than 3 cm away from the tumor edge. The library came from three nested PCR rounds adapted from ARM-PCR protocols. In TCRdb, the multiplex PCR reads were re-called with MiXCR into one record per CDR3 protein. Of around 82,000 distinct CDR3 sequences listed, 70% to 90% are singletons. The specimen sequenced was distant non-tumor lung tissue. These receptors all come from a man aged 55 to 70 with non-small cell lung cancer.

This clonotype was picked up one time. The V and J genes are TRBV20-1 and TRBJ2-7; D not resolved. Germline-derived CDR1 and CDR2 are DFQATT and SNEGSKA (reference sequence). The ends were cut back, 0 bases at V and 0 bases at J, with 15 bases in the middle. This CDR3 is built from 16 residues. Here the CDR3 reads CSARDDRQGPSYEQYF. For the CDR3, the DNA is TGCAGTGCTAGAGATGACCGACAAGGTCCCTCCTACGAGCAGTACTTC.

Concerning this clonotype itself: The limits of the CDR3 on the DNA are not certain, so only TCRdb's listed CDR3 is given. The chain uses TRBV11-2 and TRBJ1-1. Germline V gene lookup returns CDR1 SGHAT and CDR2 FQNNGV. The CDR3 length equals 14 residues, ends included. The chain's CDR3 is CVSCLVGRGTEDLF.

Notes on this clonotype: The junction does not match germline at one end; this may be a read error. The gene calls are TRBV4-3 and TRBJ2-6; D remains ambiguous. This CDR3 contains 16 residues. CDR1 LGHNA and CDR2 YSLEER come from the germline V gene. The CDR3 reads CTSSQEVVSGPNVLTF. Here the CDR3 DNA reads TGCACCAGCAGCCAAGAGGTGGTGTCTGGGCCCAATGTCCTGACTTTC.

This clonotype turned up a few times. One junction end does not reproduce the germline sequence, and a read error may be involved. The chain uses TRBV6-5 and TRBJ1-5; D is perhaps TRBD1 (6 bases). The CDR3 has 15 residues. Per the germline V gene, CDR1 is MNHEY and CDR2 is SVGAGI. CDR3 in DNA: TGTGCCAGCTGTTATCAACAGGGAAGCAATCAGCCCCAGCATTTT. This translates into CASCYQQGSNQPQHF.

V gene TRBV11-2 combines with J gene TRBJ1-1, with unresolved D. The germline V gene has CDR1 SGHAT and CDR2 FQNNGV. The CDR3 length is 16 residues. V was clipped by 1 base and J by 3 bases, with 15 bases between them. The CDR3 coding sequence is TGTGCCAGCAGCTTAGGGACGGCTGTGAGAGACACTGAAGCTTTCTTT. Its translation is CASSLGTAVRDTEAFF.

V and J are TRBV4-3 and TRBJ1-1; D is unclear. V lost 3 bases and J lost 4, with 21 bases in between. This CDR3 is 17 amino acids long. CDR1 and CDR2 from the germline V gene are LGHNA and YSLEER. This CDR3 reads CASSHDAPGSSGTEAFF. CDR3 coding DNA: TGCGCCAGCAGCCACGATGCTCCGGGCAGTTCGGGCACTGAAGCTTTCTTT.

This clonotype occurred many times. J is TRBJ2-7 and V is TRBV7-9; 9 bases map to TRBD2. Germline CDR1 SEHNR, CDR2 FQNEAQ (reference sequence). Unmatched junction bases numbered 4, after V lost 5 bases and J lost 5 bases. This CDR3 comprises 13 residues. As DNA, the CDR3 is TGTGCCAGCAGCAAACTAGCGGGCCACGAGCAGTACTTC. It encodes CASSKLAGHEQYF. The variable domain in full, with the rest retrieved from reference TRBV7-9 and TRBJ2-7, is DTGVSQNPRHKITKRGQNVTFRCDPISEHNRLYWYRQTLGQGPEFLTYFQNEAQLEKSRLLSDRFSAERPKGSFSTLEIQRTEQGDSAMYLCASSKLAGHEQYFGPGTRLTVT.

Notes on this clonotype: Because it lacks the conserved phenylalanine or tryptophan at the end, this CDR3 is likely a read error. CDR3: CSFKDFTETQYL. The CDR3 DNA follows: TGCAGCTTCAAGGATTTTACAGAGACCCAGTACCTC. The V and J genes are TRBV29-1 and TRBJ2-5; D remains unclear. The V gene's germline CDR1 is SQVTM and CDR2 ANQGSEA. The V gene lost 8 bases and the J gene lost 4 bases, with 14 bases spanning the gap. The CDR3 spans 12 residues.

Notes on this clonotype: One end of the junction fails to match germline, which may point to a read error. The J gene is TRBJ2-7, the V gene TRBV13; tentative D call: TRBD2 (6 bases). The CDR3 spans 14 residues. The germline CDR1 and CDR2 sequences are PRHDT and FYEKMQ (reference sequence). Here the CDR3 DNA reads TGTGCCGGCACCTCCAGGCTAGCGAACTACGAGGAGTACTTC. Translated, it gives CAGTSRLANYEEYF.

This clonotype was observed a single time. This chain connects TRBV20-1 to TRBJ2-1, with TRBD2 matching over 13 bases. This CDR3 has 17 amino acids. V trimming: 7 bases; J trimming: 5 bases; junction bases outside the gene matches: 14. Germline CDR1 is DFQATT and CDR2 is SNEGSKA (reference sequence). This CDR3 reads CSVIGTSGTYTNNEQFF. CDR3 bases: TGCAGTGTTATCGGGACTAGCGGGACCTACACTAACAATGAGCAGTTCTTC.

This clonotype showed up just a few times. V gene TRBV5-1 combines with J gene TRBJ2-2; tentative D call: TRBD1 (6 bases). This CDR3 region has 17 residues. Germline CDR1 is SGHRS and CDR2 is YFSETQ. Trimming took off 7 bases at V and 0 bases at J, with 19 bases between the two ends. CDR3 region: CASGENSGTSNTGELFF. The CDR3 nucleotides are TGCGCCAGCGGTGAAAACTCCGGGACATCGAACACCGGGGAGCTGTTTTTT.

This clonotype was observed once. The junction departs from germline at one end; a sequencing error may be responsible. V usage is TRBV11-3 and J usage is TRBJ2-1, with no clear D. CDR3 length: 13 residues. Germline CDR1 SGHNT, CDR2 YENEEA. The CDR3: CASSVGQAVEQFF. The CDR3 region has the DNA TGTGCCAGCAGCGTAGGTCAGGCGGTCGAGCAGTTTTTC. Supplemented by reference TRBV11-3 and TRBJ2-1, the full variable domain reads EAGVVQSPRYKIIEKKQPVAFWCNPISGHNTLYWYLQNLGQGPELLIRYENEEAVDDSQLPKDRFSAERLKGVDSTLKIQPAELGDSAVYLCASSVGQAVEQFFGPGTRLTVL.

The CDR3 is CARPARNSNCHNEQFF. In nucleotides, the CDR3 is TGTGCCAGACCAGCGAGAAACAGCAATTGCCACAATGAGCAGTTCTTC. The chain has TRBV28 and TRBJ2-1; D call uncertain. This CDR3 has 16 residues. V lost 9 bases to trimming and J lost 5 bases, with 23 bases between them. Germline assignment: CDR1 MDHEN and CDR2 SYDVKM.

As to this clonotype: One junction end disagrees with the germline gene, perhaps due to a read error. The chain is built from TRBV20-1 and TRBJ2-2; maybe TRBD1 (6 bases). The CDR3 has 15 residues. Germline V gene lookup returns CDR1 DFQATT and CDR2 SNEGSKA (reference sequence). Here the CDR3 DNA reads TGCAGTGCTAGATCGGCAGGGTGGGACACCGGGGAACTGTTTTTT. Residues: CSARSAGWDTGELFF.

Points on this clonotype: A junction boundary mismatches the germline segment, possibly from a read error. This rearrangement joins TRBV12-3 or TRBV12-4 to TRBJ1-1; weak D call: TRBD1 (5 bases). The CDR3 is made up of 15 amino acids. In nucleotides, the CDR3 is TGTGCCAGTAGTTTCCCAGGGATACTCAAAACTGAAGCTTTCTTT. Translation: CASSFPGILKTEAFF.

The V gene is TRBV18, the J gene TRBJ2-3; 9 nucleotides agree with TRBD2. Germline V gene sequence: CDR1 KGHSH, CDR2 LQKENI. V gave up 11 bases and J gave up 2 bases; unmatched junction bases: 14. The CDR3 contains 16 residues. The CDR3 bases are TGTGCCGGCGCGAGGGATAGCGGGAGCACCACAGATACGCAGTATTTT. This codes for CAGARDSGSTTDTQYF.

Concerning this clonotype: Given a much more abundant clone one base away, this may be a read error. This chain links TRBV7-8 with TRBJ2-5, with D possibly called TRBD1 or TRBD2 (6 bases each). The CDR3 covers 16 residues. Germline-derived CDR1 and CDR2 are SGHVS and FQNEAQ. V was clipped by 2 bases and J by 7 bases, with 20 bases between them. The CDR3 sequence is CASSLSEQGGIGTQYF. DNA for the CDR3: TGTGCCAGCAGCTTATCGGAACAGGGCGGGATCGGGACCCAGTACTTC.

The CDR3 nucleotides read TGCAGTGCTACCCTAGGTGTGTTGTACACTGAAGCTTTCTTT. Its translation: CSATLGVLYTEAFF. The chain couples TRBV20-1 to TRBJ1-1; D unresolved. Germline V gives CDR1 DFQATT, CDR2 SNEGSKA (reference sequence). The CDR3 spans 14 residues. With 4 bases removed from V and 3 bases from J, the gap between germline ends came to 15 bases.

As concerns this clonotype: Its ends do not fully match the called genes, so a read error is possible. The chain links TRBV4-1 to TRBJ1-2, with D perhaps matching TRBD1 (5 bases). CDR1 MGHRA and CDR2 YSYEKL come from the germline V gene. This CDR3 has 17 amino acids. The CDR3 loop reads CASSQESASPGGYGFTF. The CDR3, as DNA: TGCGCCAGCAGCCAAGAATCCGCCTCCCCGGGGGGATATGGCTTCACCTTC.

This clonotype was seen a few times. The chain carries TRBV6-2 or TRBV6-3 and TRBJ2-3; TRBD2 matches at 8 bases. This CDR3 contains 21 residues. Germline lookup yields CDR1 MNHEY and CDR2 SVGEGT. The ends lost 2 bases at V and 2 bases at J; junction bases unmatched: 21. CDR3 sequence: CASSYPGPLAGYALSTDTQYF. The CDR3 nucleotides read TGTGCCAGCAGTTACCCAGGCCCGTTAGCGGGATATGCGTTGTCCACAGATACGCAGTATTTT.

Concerning this clonotype: The junction shows a germline mismatch at one end, possibly a read error. The rearrangement links TRBV11-2 to TRBJ2-5; tentatively, D is TRBD2 (5 bases). The CDR3 covers 13 residues. Germline CDR1 SGHAT, CDR2 FQNNGV. The CDR3 region is CAISSTVGETQYF. CDR3 nucleotide sequence: TGTGCCATCAGCTCTACAGTGGGAGAGACCCAGTACTTT.

About this clonotype: This is likely a read error, given that the CDR3 carries no conserved phenylalanine or tryptophan at its end. The CDR3 DNA reads TGTGCCAGCAGGAACAATGACGCCTCCAACGAGCAGTACATC. Protein product: CASRNNDASNEQYI. The V gene is TRBV4-2, the J gene TRBJ2-7; D gene unclear. The CDR3 runs to 14 residues. CDR1 and CDR2 from the germline V gene are LGHNA and YNFKEQ.

A remark on this clonotype: A junction end diverges from the germline sequence, so it may reflect a read error. The rearrangement joins TRBV11-3 to TRBJ2-5; tentatively, D is TRBD2 (5 bases). The CDR3 runs 13 residues. Germline-derived CDR1 and CDR2 are SGHNT and YENEEA. CDR3 amino acids: CASSFTGDDTQYF. The CDR3 DNA reads TGTGCCAGCAGCTTTACCGGGGATGATACCCAGTATTTC.

Of note for this clonotype: The conserved final phenylalanine or tryptophan is absent from the CDR3, which likely points to a read error. The J gene is TRBJ1-5, the V gene TRBV20-1; TRBD1 is a possible D gene (5 bases). This CDR3 has 13 amino acids. The germline V gene encodes CDR1 DFQATT and CDR2 SNEGSKA (reference sequence). Trimming cost V 6 bases and J 6 bases, with 15 bases left between them. In DNA, the CDR3 is TGCAGTGCCTCGCAGCGTCAGGGTCAGCCCCAGCATTCT. It is translated as CSASQRQGQPQHS.

In the case of this clonotype: The junction departs from germline at one end; a sequencing error may be responsible. The genes are TRBV12-3 or TRBV12-4 and TRBJ2-5; maybe TRBD2 (13 bases). This CDR3 comprises 24 residues. CDR3 in amino acids: CASSLVRGTGGELAGGHTQETQCF. CDR3 DNA sequence: TGTGCCAGTAGTCTGGTTAGAGGGACAGGGGGCGAACTAGCGGGAGGGCATACTCAAGAGACCCAGTGCTTC.

This clonotype was found once. A single base separates this from a much larger clone, so it may be a read error. The V and J genes are TRBV10-1 and TRBJ2-3; D possibly matches TRBD1 or TRBD2 (5 bases each). The CDR3 covers 13 residues. Germline loops: CDR1 WNHNN, CDR2 SYGVQD (reference sequence). Trimming removed 4 bases at V and 8 bases at J, with 13 bases between. This CDR3 is CASSGPRGRTQYF. In DNA, the CDR3 is TGCGCCAGCAGTGGACCGAGGGGTCGTACGCAGTATTTT.

A note on this clonotype: One junction end disagrees with the germline gene, perhaps due to a read error. The chain combines TRBV12-3 or TRBV12-4 with TRBJ2-5; D is perhaps TRBD1 (7 bases). This CDR3 is built from 16 residues. CDR3 protein: CACGLGQGGFQETQYF. The DNA for the CDR3 is TGTGCCTGCGGTTTAGGGCAGGGGGGTTTCCAAGAGACTCAGTACTTC.

The chain carries TRBV20-1 and TRBJ1-5, with TRBD1 as a possible D gene (5 bases). Germline V gene sequence: CDR1 DFQATT, CDR2 SNEGSKA (reference sequence). The CDR3 extends over 14 amino acids. V was trimmed by 4 bases and J by 3 bases, leaving 13 bases between them. The CDR3 loop reads CSAIGEHNNQPQHF. The CDR3 nucleotides read TGCAGTGCTATAGGGGAACATAACAATCAGCCCCAGCATTTT.

Remarks on this clonotype: This sequence may be a read error, since a much larger clone differs from it by one base. The CDR3 nucleotides are TGTGTCATCAGTGATGAAGGGGCCTATGGCTACACCTTC. The encoded protein is CVISDEGAYGYTF. The rearrangement uses TRBV10-3 and TRBJ1-2, with a weak D call TRBD1 (5 bases). The CDR3 is 13 residues long. Germline CDR1 reads ENHRY; CDR2 reads SYGVKD.

This clonotype occurred once. One junction end does not reproduce the germline sequence, and a read error may be involved. This chain connects TRBV29-1 to TRBJ1-3; perhaps TRBD1 as D (5 bases). The CDR3 extends over 13 amino acids. CDR1 and CDR2 (germline): SQVTM, ANQGSEA. The CDR3 loop is CSAREDSGDTIYF. CDR3 nucleotides: TGCAGCGCCAGGGAGGACTCTGGAGACACCATATATTTT.